This T cell receptor beta chain was sequenced for a study of T cells in Graves' hyperthyroidism and ophthalmopathy. Overall study findings and caveats: A 13 V-J model separated ophthalmopathy from stable hyperthyroidism. Blood samples included most of the expanded thyroid clonotypes exceeding 0.001.

This clonotype was picked up a small number of times. The antigen remains undetermined. From RNA transcripts, TCR beta CDR3 regions were amplified. The primer set for the first-round RT-PCR of the TCR CDR3 was HTBI. TCRdb ran MiXCR on the multiplex PCR reads and lists one entry per CDR3 protein. The sample yields around 340,000 distinct CDR3 sequences, approximately 18% seen once. The patients, who ranged from 18 to 65 in age, presented with newly diagnosed hyperthyroidism lasting under 2 months. Blood was sampled at initial diagnosis of hyperthyroidism, prior to onset of any ophthalmopathy symptoms. Sequencing used blood. The sequence came from a woman aged 30 to 39 with Graves' hyperthyroidism that later progressed to Graves' ophthalmopathy.

CDR3: CASSELIGTLATNEKLFF. CDR3 nucleotides: TGTGCCAGCAGTGAGTTAATCGGGACACTTGCAACTAATGAAAAACTGTTTTTT. The V and J genes are TRBV6-1 and TRBJ1-4, with D perhaps matching TRBD1 (6 bases). Germline V gene sequence: CDR1 MNHNS, CDR2 SASEGT. V was clipped by 3 bases and J by 0 bases, with 17 bases between them. CDR3 length equals 18 residues.